This T cell receptor beta chain was profiled in a study of identical twins. CDR3 length: 15 residues. Germline trimming cut 3 bases from V and 5 bases from J; bases unmatched to any gene: 3. TCRdb analysed the 5' RACE reads with MiXCR anew, one entry per CDR3 protein. The top ten clones hold around 13% of a sample with about 720,000 distinct CDR3 sequences, about 20% of them seen once. This clonotype was recorded a few times. These data also formed part of another study, on T cells expressing NK-cell markers. That work states: A few donors' CD3+CD56-NKG2C+ cells were dominated by the same clonotypes.

The rearrangement uses TRBV12-3 or TRBV12-4 and TRBJ2-5, with TRBD2 matching 13 bases. The sequenced sample consisted of PBMCs. This TCR was recovered from a woman aged 18-29 years in good health. The CDR3 protein is CASSFTSGRAETQYF. CDR3 coding DNA: TGTGCCAGCAGTTTTACTAGCGGGAGGGCGGAGACCCAGTACTTC.